The 16 T cell receptor beta chains in this list originate from one sample, sequenced in a study of regulatory T cells in long-lasting Graves disease (dated by TCRdb to the early 2020s). Preparation of the library involved multiplex PCR. For sequencing, an Illumina HiSeq 4000 was employed. TCR beta libraries were built with iRepertoire HTBI primers and Arm-PCR amplification of CDR3 regions. TCRdb reran the public reads through fastp at Q25 and MiXCR, keeping productive beta chains. Rows matching on CDR3 protein sequence are summarized as one entry with the most common DNA and genes. The sample table records about 420,000 distinct CDR3 sequences; about 20% of these occur just once. Of the sample, about a quarter falls within the top ten clones. According to the study, the label for this sample's time point signals: persistent/refractory GD, antithyroid drugs over 5 years with positive TRAb. For both TCR sequencing and RNA sequencing, RNA was extracted from PBMCs using TRIzol.

Material: peripheral blood mononuclear cells (PBMCs), obtained when the disease was refractory, from a patient treated with antithyroid drugs. Receptor source: a female donor with Graves disease.

V gene TRBV2 combines with J gene TRBJ1-6; possibly TRBD1 for D (6 bases). CDR1 is SNHLY, CDR2 FYNNEI, per germline. The V end lost 5 bases, the J end lost 10 bases, and 18 bases lay between the germline ends. The CDR3 extends over 15 amino acids. CDR3 sequence reads: CASSSQGLQGSPLHF. The CDR3 bases are TGTGCCAGCAGTTCTCAGGGGCTCCAGGGCTCACCCCTCCACTTT.

This clonotype was recorded many times. This chain links TRBV12-3 or TRBV12-4 with TRBJ1-5; TRBD1 agrees at 7 bases. The CDR3 runs to 14 residues. V was pared by 6 bases and J by 5 bases, with 7 bases of the junction left unmatched. The CDR3 loop is CASRRDSRDQPQHF. The CDR3 DNA is TGTGCCAGCAGACGGGACAGCCGGGATCAGCCCCAGCATTTT.

This clonotype appeared many times. This chain joins TRBV2 and TRBJ2-4, with 9 bases matching TRBD2. The CDR3 covers 14 residues. Germline V gene lookup returns CDR1 SNHLY and CDR2 FYNNEI. The V and J ends lost 8 bases and 4 bases, in that order; junction bases with no gene match: 6. CDR3 DNA: TGTGCCAGCCACCTTAGCGGGAGTAAAAACATTCAGTACTTC. It specifies CASHLSGSKNIQYF.

The V gene is TRBV14, the J gene TRBJ2-7; D gene uncertain. The germline V and J ends were trimmed by 5 bases and 4 bases, with 12 bases remaining between them. This CDR3 is 13 amino acids long. CDR1 SGHDN and CDR2 FVKESK come from the germline V gene. This chain's CDR3 is CASSKELQYEQYF. CDR3 in DNA: TGTGCCAGCAGCAAGGAGCTACAGTACGAGCAGTACTTC.

This clonotype has only a few counts. J is TRBJ2-6 and V is TRBV19, with 11 positions matching TRBD1. The J segment lost 2 bases and the V segment lost 6 bases, leaving 6 bases of the junction unmatched. Germline CDR1 reads LNHDA; CDR2 reads SQIVND (reference sequence). The CDR3 has 17 residues. The CDR3 DNA sequence: TGTGCCAGTAGGACCGGGACAGGGGGAGCTGGGGCCAACGTCCTGACTTTC. It yields the protein CASRTGTGGAGANVLTF.

This clonotype was seen only a few times. The chain recombines TRBV18 with TRBJ1-2, with D perhaps matching TRBD1 (5 bases). There are 13 residues in the CDR3. Trimming stripped 4 bases from V and 6 bases from J, with 12 bases between. Germline loops: CDR1 KGHSH, CDR2 LQKENI. The CDR3 DNA reads as TGTGCCAGCTCACTAAAAGAAGGGGATGGCTACACCTTC. Amino acid sequence: CASSLKEGDGYTF.

Only a few counts were recorded for this clonotype. This sequence joins TRBV19 and TRBJ2-2; 11 nucleotides line up with TRBD1. The germline gives CDR1 LNHDA, CDR2 SQIVND (reference sequence). The CDR3 contains 17 residues. With V trimmed by 4 bases and J by 0 bases, 4 bases remained unmatched. The DNA of the CDR3 is TGTGCCAGTAGTACCGGGACAGGGGGAGCGAACACCGGGGAGCTGTTTTTT. Protein sequence: CASSTGTGGANTGELFF.

The CDR3 bases are TGTGCCAGCACGACTAGCGGGAGGCCCCAGGGGGCCAATGAGCAGTTCTTC. Translation gives CASTTSGRPQGANEQFF. The chain uses TRBV2 and TRBJ2-1, with 13 nucleotides matching TRBD2. This CDR3 comprises 17 residues. Trimming removed 7 bases from V and 6 bases from J; junction bases left unmatched: 12. Per germline, CDR1 SNHLY and CDR2 FYNNEI.

This clonotype was detected ten times or more. The chain joins TRBV6-1 to TRBJ2-5; TRBD2 agrees at 14 bases. Germline values: CDR1 MNHNS, CDR2 SASEGT. The CDR3 contains 16 residues. V lost 5 bases and J lost 5; bases outside the gene matches: 7. CDR3 loop: CASSTGLAGELETQYF. CDR3 in DNA: TGTGCCAGCAGTACGGGACTAGCGGGAGAGTTGGAGACCCAGTACTTC.

The J gene is TRBJ2-6, the V gene TRBV3-1; D may be TRBD1 (6 bases). CDR1 is LGHDT, CDR2 YNNKEL, per germline (reference sequence). The length of the CDR3 is 17 residues. V was cut by 4 bases and J by 0 bases, with 13 bases left in between. The CDR3 DNA is TGTGCCAGCAGCCCTGGGACACCAGTCTCTGGGGCCAACGTCCTGACTTTC. Residues: CASSPGTPVSGANVLTF.

The chain recombines TRBV19 with TRBJ2-7; D perhaps matches TRBD1 (6 bases). From germline, CDR1 is LNHDA and CDR2 SQIVND (reference sequence). Between the trimmed V and J ends, which lost 4 bases and 7 bases, there was a span of 17 bases. This CDR3 spans 14 amino acids. CDR3 amino acids: CASSKEGQWSEQYF. The DNA of the CDR3 is TGTGCCAGTAGTAAAGAAGGACAGTGGTCTGAGCAGTACTTC.

About this clonotype: A much larger clone differs by one base, so this may be a read error. The chain employs TRBV6-5 and TRBJ1-1; D is possibly TRBD1 (6 bases). Trimming removed 2 bases at V and 0 bases at J, with 16 bases between. Germline V gives CDR1 MNHEY, CDR2 SVGAGI. CDR3 length equals 17 residues. In nucleotides, the CDR3 is TGTGCCAGCAGTTACAGTAAGGGGGGCGCGGTGAACACTGAAGCTTTCTTT. Its protein is CASSYSKGGAVNTEAFF.

Details on this clonotype: A much larger clone differs by one base, so this may be a read error. The chain recombines TRBV6-1 with TRBJ2-7, with 8 bases fitting TRBD1. The germline gives CDR1 MNHNS, CDR2 SASEGT. The ends lost 8 bases at V and 5 bases at J; junction bases unmatched: 11. The CDR3 length is 14 residues. This chain's CDR3 is CASRAQGATNEQYF. The CDR3 DNA follows: TGTGCCAGCCGCGCTCAGGGGGCAACGAACGAGCAGTACTTC.

This clonotype came up many times. J is TRBJ2-7 and V is TRBV20-1; D is perhaps TRBD1 (5 bases). The CDR3 contains 12 residues. Germline CDR1 is DFQATT and CDR2 is SNEGSKA (reference sequence). Trimming took off 3 bases at V and 3 bases at J, with 9 bases between the two ends. CDR3 protein: CSASGRGYEQYF. The CDR3 nucleotides read TGCAGTGCTAGCGGTAGGGGCTACGAGCAGTACTTC.

The genes are TRBV28 and TRBJ2-3; D is unclear. CDR3 length equals 12 residues. Germline loops: CDR1 MDHEN, CDR2 SYDVKM. V lost 7 bases, J lost 0 bases, and 5 bases lay in between. The CDR3, as DNA: TGTGCCAGCAAGTTCAGCACAGATACGCAGTATTTT. This encodes CASKFSTDTQYF. Variable domain in full (rest from reference TRBV28 and TRBJ2-3): DVKVTQSSRYLVKRTGEKVFLECVQDMDHENMFWYRQDPGLGLRLIYFSYDVKMKEKGDIPEGYSVSREKKERFSLILESASTNQTSMYLCASKFSTDTQYFGPGTRLTVL.

The table lists this clonotype with a few counts. The J gene is TRBJ1-1, the V gene TRBV12-3 or TRBV12-4; 7 nucleotides match TRBD1. This CDR3 is built from 15 residues. V trimming: 2 bases; J trimming: 5 bases; junction bases outside the gene matches: 8. CDR3 nucleotide sequence: TGTGCCAGCAGTTTAAACCCAGGGGGTGAGACTGAAGCTTTCTTT. This sequence encodes CASSLNPGGETEAFF.